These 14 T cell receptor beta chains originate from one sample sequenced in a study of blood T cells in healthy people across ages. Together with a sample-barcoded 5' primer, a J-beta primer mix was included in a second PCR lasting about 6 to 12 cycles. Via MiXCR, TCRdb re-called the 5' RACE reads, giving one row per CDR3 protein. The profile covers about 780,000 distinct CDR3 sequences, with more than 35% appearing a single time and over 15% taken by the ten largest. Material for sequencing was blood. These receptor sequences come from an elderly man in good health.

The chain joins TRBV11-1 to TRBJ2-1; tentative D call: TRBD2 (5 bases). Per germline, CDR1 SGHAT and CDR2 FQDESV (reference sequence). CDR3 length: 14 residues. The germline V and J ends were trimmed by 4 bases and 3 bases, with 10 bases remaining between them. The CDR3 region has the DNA TGTGCCAGCAGCTCCCCCGGACTCTACAATGAGCAGTTCTTC. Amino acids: CASSSPGLYNEQFF.

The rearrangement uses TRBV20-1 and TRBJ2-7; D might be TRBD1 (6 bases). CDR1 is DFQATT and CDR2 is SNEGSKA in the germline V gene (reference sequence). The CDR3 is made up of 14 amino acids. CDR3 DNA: TGCAGAATGTTAGGGACAACGAGCTCCTACGAGCAGTACTTC. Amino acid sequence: CRMLGTTSSYEQYF.

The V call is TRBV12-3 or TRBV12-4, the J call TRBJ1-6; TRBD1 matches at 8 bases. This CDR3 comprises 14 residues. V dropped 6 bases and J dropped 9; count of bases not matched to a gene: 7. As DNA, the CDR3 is TGTGCCAGCAGCGCCAGGGACAGGAGTTCACCCCTCCACTTT. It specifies CASSARDRSSPLHF.

CDR3 sequence (DNA): TGCGCCAGCAGCCAAGAGGTGGCCAGGCGGGCCAACGTCCTGACTTTC. Protein product: CASSQEVARRANVLTF. This chain links TRBV4-1 with TRBJ2-6; D is unclear. This CDR3 is 16 amino acids long. Deletions cut 0 bases from V and 5 bases from J, with 11 bases between. The V gene's germline CDR1 is MGHRA and CDR2 YSYEKL.

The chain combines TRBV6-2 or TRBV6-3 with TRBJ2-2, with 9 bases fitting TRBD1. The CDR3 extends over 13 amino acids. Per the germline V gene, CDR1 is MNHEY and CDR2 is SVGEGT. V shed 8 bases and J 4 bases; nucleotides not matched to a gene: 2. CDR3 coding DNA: TGTGCCAGCCGGACAGGGGTCACCGGGGAGCTGTTTTTT. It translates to CASRTGVTGELFF.

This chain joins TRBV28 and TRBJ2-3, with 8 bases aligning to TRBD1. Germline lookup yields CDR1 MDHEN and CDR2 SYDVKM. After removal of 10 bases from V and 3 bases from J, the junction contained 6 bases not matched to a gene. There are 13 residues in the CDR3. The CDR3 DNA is TGTGCCACGCAGGACAGGGTTACAGATACGCAGTATTTT. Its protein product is CATQDRVTDTQYF. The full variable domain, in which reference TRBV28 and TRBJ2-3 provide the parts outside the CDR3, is DVKVTQSSRYLVKRTGEKVFLECVQDMDHENMFWYRQDPGLGLRLIYFSYDVKMKEKGDIPEGYSVSREKKERFSLILESASTNQTSMYLCATQDRVTDTQYFGPGTRLTVL.

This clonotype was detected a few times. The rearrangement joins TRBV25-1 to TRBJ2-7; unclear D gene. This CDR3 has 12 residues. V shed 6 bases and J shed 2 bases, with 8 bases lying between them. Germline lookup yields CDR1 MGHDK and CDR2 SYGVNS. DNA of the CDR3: TGTGCCAGCAGGGACCTAACCTACGAGCAGTACTTC. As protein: CASRDLTYEQYF.

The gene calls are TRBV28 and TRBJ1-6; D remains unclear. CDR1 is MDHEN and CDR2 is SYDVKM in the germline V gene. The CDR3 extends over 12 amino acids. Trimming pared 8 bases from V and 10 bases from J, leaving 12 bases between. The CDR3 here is CASGIEDSPLHF. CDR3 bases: TGTGCCAGCGGTATAGAGGACTCACCCCTCCACTTT.

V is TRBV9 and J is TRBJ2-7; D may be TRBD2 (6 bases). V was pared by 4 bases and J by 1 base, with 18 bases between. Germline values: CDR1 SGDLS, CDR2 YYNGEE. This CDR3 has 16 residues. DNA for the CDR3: TGTGCCAGCAGCACTGGGACTTCCCTAAGGTCCTACGAGCAGTACTTC. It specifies CASSTGTSLRSYEQYF. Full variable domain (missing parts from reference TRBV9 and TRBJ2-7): DSGVTQTPKHLITATGQRVTLRCSPRSGDLSVYWYQQSLDQGLQFLIQYYNGEERAKGNILERFSAQQFPDLHSELNLSSLELGDSALYFCASSTGTSLRSYEQYFGPGTRLTVT.

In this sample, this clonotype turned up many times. The CDR3 loop is CASSPQGPSSYNEQFF. The CDR3 DNA reads as TGTGCCAGCAGTCCACAGGGGCCCTCATCCTACAATGAGCAGTTCTTC. The V and J genes are TRBV12-3 or TRBV12-4 and TRBJ2-1; 7 bases line up with TRBD1. This CDR3 is built from 16 residues. Trimming took 5 bases from V and 1 from J; bases not matched to a gene: 8.

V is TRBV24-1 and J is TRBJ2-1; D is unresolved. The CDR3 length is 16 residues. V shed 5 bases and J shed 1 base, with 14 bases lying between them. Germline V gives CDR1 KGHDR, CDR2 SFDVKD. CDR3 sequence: CATSGTDFVSYNEQFF. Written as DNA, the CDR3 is TGTGCCACCAGTGGGACCGATTTTGTTTCCTACAATGAGCAGTTCTTC.

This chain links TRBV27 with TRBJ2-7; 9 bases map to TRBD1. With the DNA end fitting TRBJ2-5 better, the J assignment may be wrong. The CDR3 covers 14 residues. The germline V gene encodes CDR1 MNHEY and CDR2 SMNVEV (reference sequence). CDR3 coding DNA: TGTGCCAGCAGCCCCGGACAGGGGTTGAAGACCCAGTACTTC. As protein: CASSPGQGLKTQYF.

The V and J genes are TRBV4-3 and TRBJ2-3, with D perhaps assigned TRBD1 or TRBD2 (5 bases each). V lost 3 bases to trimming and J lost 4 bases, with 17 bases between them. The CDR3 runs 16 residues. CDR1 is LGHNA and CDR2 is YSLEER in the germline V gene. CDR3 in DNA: TGCGCCAGCAGCCACAGAAGCGGAGTAGGGGCAGATACGCAGTATTTT. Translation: CASSHRSGVGADTQYF.

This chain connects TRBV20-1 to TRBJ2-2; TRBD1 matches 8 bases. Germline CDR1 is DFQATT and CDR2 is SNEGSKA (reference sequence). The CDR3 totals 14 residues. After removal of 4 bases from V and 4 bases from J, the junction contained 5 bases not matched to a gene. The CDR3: CSAKPGGRTGELFF. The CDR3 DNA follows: TGCAGTGCTAAGCCAGGGGGCCGCACCGGGGAGCTGTTTTTT.